What follows are 2 T cell receptor beta chains derived from one specimen sequenced in a study of OX40 agonist ivuxolimab in advanced cancers. Library preparation was by the immunoSEQ multiplex PCR assay. The source is immuneACCESS, and TCRdb retained only in-frame sequences with V and J called. Part of the clones is not carried over; for the studies checked, unresolved V genes explain less than half of this, and the remainder is unexplained. Here the sample has about 44,000 clones; about four fifths occur a single time. 10% of the sample belongs to the ten largest clones. The material was CD4+ or CD8+ T cells sorted from blood, obtained in a trial of the OX40 agonist ivuxolimab. The receptors stem from an adult with an advanced solid tumor such as melanoma, head and neck, liver or kidney cancer.

The chain couples TRBV5-1 to TRBJ2-3; the match to TRBD2 covers 9 bases. This CDR3 spans 16 amino acids. The V and J ends lost 1 base and 4 bases, in that order; junction bases with no gene match: 7. Germline V CDR1 and CDR2: SGHRS, YFSETQ. CDR3 residues: CASSLFAGGSADTQYF. For the CDR3, the DNA is TGCGCCAGCAGCTTGTTTGCGGGAGGGTCCGCAGATACGCAGTATTTT.

This clone was picked up a small number of times. The chain joins TRBV30 to TRBJ1-4, with D unresolved. The CDR3 contains 14 residues. The ends were cut back, 5 bases at V and 4 bases at J, with 14 bases in the middle. CDR1 and CDR2 (germline): GTSNPN, SVGIG (reference sequence). The CDR3 DNA is TGTGCCTGGGCACGGTATGGGGATAATGAAAAACTGTTTTTT. This sequence encodes CAWARYGDNEKLFF.